The T cell receptor (beta chain) described here comes from a study of cytomegalovirus exposure and HLA in healthy donors. Study-wide results and limits: Among immune exposure information, only CMV serostatus was available. The authors listed roughly 150 TCR beta chains as cytomegalovirus-associated.

About this clone itself: What it binds is unknown. A far larger clone is one nucleotide away, so this likely arose from a read error.

Looked up from germline, CDR1 is SGHTA and CDR2 is FQGNSA. V was clipped by 1 base and J by 4 bases, with 4 bases between them. This CDR3 contains 12 residues. PCR primers comprised 60 Vbeta and 13 Jbeta primers. Produced via immunoSEQ multiplex PCR; TCRdb's table is partial and in-frame only. The sample consists of more than 130,000 clones, roughly 80% of them appearing once. The rearrangement joins TRBV7-2 to TRBJ1-2, with D hard to call. The TCR was taken from a woman aged 50 to 60 in good health and CMV-seronegative. The material sequenced was PBMCs. The CDR3 spells CASSLDIYGYTF. In DNA form, the CDR3 reads TGTGCCAGCAGCTTAGACATCTATGGCTACACCTTC.